What follows are 17 T cell receptor beta chains derived from one specimen sequenced in a study of identical twins. MiXCR, run by TCRdb on the 5' RACE reads, gives a single entry per CDR3 protein. The sample lists 210,000 or so distinct CDR3 sequences; more than 15% were seen once. The same sample was also studied in work on T cells expressing NK-cell markers.

The source material was CD8+ T cells sorted from blood. These receptors were obtained from a woman aged 18-29 years in good health.

The genes are TRBV20-1 and TRBJ2-3; 9 nucleotides line up with TRBD2. CDR3 length: 16 amino acids. The ends lost 1 base at V and 2 bases at J; junction bases unmatched: 7. The V gene's germline CDR1 is DFQATT and CDR2 SNEGSKA (reference sequence). CDR3 bases: TGCAGTGCTAGAGCTACTAGCGGGTCGCACACAGATACGCAGTATTTT. Amino acids: CSARATSGSHTDTQYF.

The chain recombines TRBV9 with TRBJ2-1; 8 nucleotides align to TRBD2. The CDR3 has 16 amino acids. Germline V gives CDR1 SGDLS, CDR2 YYNGEE. J was trimmed by 0 bases and V by 3 bases; bases with no gene match: 5. In nucleotides, the CDR3 is TGTGCCAGCAGCGCCGGGGGGGATGGCTCCTACAATGAGCAGTTCTTC. This encodes CASSAGGDGSYNEQFF.

This chain uses TRBV12-3 or TRBV12-4 with TRBJ2-7; 9 bases map to TRBD1. The CDR3 is made up of 16 amino acids. After removal of 3 bases from V and 0 bases from J, the junction contained 6 bases not matched to a gene. Here the CDR3 DNA reads TGTGCCAGCAGTTTGGGACAGGGAGAATTCTCCTACGAGCAGTACTTC. Translating gives CASSLGQGEFSYEQYF.

The chain carries TRBV7-8 and TRBJ1-5; D is unresolved. Germline V gives CDR1 SGHVS, CDR2 FQNEAQ. Trimming pared 4 bases from V and 2 bases from J, leaving 12 bases between. The CDR3 loop spans 15 amino acids. CDR3 bases: TGTGCCAGCAGCTGGGGATATGGCGGCAATCAGCCCCAGCATTTT. Encoded protein: CASSWGYGGNQPQHF.

This clonotype was counted between two and nine times. The genes are TRBV9 and TRBJ2-3; TRBD2 matches 8 bases. The CDR3 covers 14 residues. Germline V gene sequence: CDR1 SGDLS, CDR2 YYNGEE. Trimming took 4 bases from V and 10 from J; bases not matched to a gene: 11. CDR3 in amino acids: CASSPGGLSGAQYF. CDR3 in DNA: TGTGCCAGCAGCCCGGGGGGGCTGTCAGGGGCGCAGTATTTT. The full variable domain, in which reference TRBV9 and TRBJ2-3 provide the parts outside the CDR3, is DSGVTQTPKHLITATGQRVTLRCSPRSGDLSVYWYQQSLDQGLQFLIQYYNGEERAKGNILERFSAQQFPDLHSELNLSSLELGDSALYFCASSPGGLSGAQYFGPGTRLTVL.

This chain connects TRBV10-2 to TRBJ1-1; 7 bases map to TRBD1. Germline assignment: CDR1 WSHSY and CDR2 SAAADI. Germline trimming cut 8 bases from V and 1 base from J; bases unmatched to any gene: 7. CDR3 size: 14 residues. CDR3 nucleotides: TGCGCCAGCGGGGGTACAGGGGAGAACACTGAAGCTTTCTTT. The encoded protein is CASGGTGENTEAFF.

The chain has TRBV9 and TRBJ2-1; D is unresolved. Per the germline V gene, CDR1 is SGDLS and CDR2 is YYNGEE. The CDR3 consists of 13 residues. V was shortened by 3 bases and J by 8 bases, with 12 bases between the two germline ends. The CDR3 DNA follows: TGTGCCAGCAGCGGTTCCCAAATCGATGAGCAGTTCTTC. Translation gives CASSGSQIDEQFF.

This chain connects TRBV6-5 to TRBJ2-1; tentative D call: TRBD2 (5 bases). V was clipped by 6 bases and J by 6 bases, with 9 bases between them. The germline gives CDR1 MNHEY, CDR2 SVGAGI. This CDR3 comprises 12 residues. Here the CDR3 DNA reads TGTGCCAGCAGACTAGGAGCCAATGAGCAGTTCTTC. Its protein is CASRLGANEQFF.

This chain connects TRBV10-2 to TRBJ2-2; 10 bases fit TRBD2. From germline, CDR1 is WSHSY and CDR2 SAAADI. This CDR3 is 13 amino acids long. Unmatched junction bases numbered 6, after V lost 8 bases and J lost 9 bases. CDR3 coding DNA: TGCGCCAGCCTAGCGGGAGATATCAGGGAGCTGTTTTTT. Protein sequence: CASLAGDIRELFF.

The genes are TRBV7-6 and TRBJ2-5, with TRBD2 matching 7 bases. The CDR3 runs to 12 residues. J lost 5 bases, V lost 8 bases, and 5 bases had no gene match. Germline-derived CDR1 and CDR2 are SGHVS and FNYEAQ. The CDR3 DNA reads as TGTGCCAGCTTAAGGGGAGGGGAGACCCAGTACTTC. Protein: CASLRGGETQYF.

The chain links TRBV2 to TRBJ2-1; D might be TRBD1 or TRBD2, each matching 5 bases. V was cut by 6 bases and J by 9 bases, with 18 bases left in between. CDR3 length: 14 amino acids. Germline V CDR1 and CDR2: SNHLY, FYNNEI. The CDR3 region is CASSAPTGGGEQFF. CDR3 in DNA: TGTGCCAGCAGCGCCCCTACAGGTGGGGGTGAGCAGTTCTTC.

This clonotype was seen only a few times. The rearrangement links TRBV20-1 to TRBJ2-7, with 7 bases fitting TRBD2. Germline V gene lookup returns CDR1 DFQATT and CDR2 SNEGSKA (reference sequence). This CDR3 is built from 15 residues. V shed 0 bases, J shed 4 bases, and the junction held 9 bases outside the gene matches. CDR3 nucleotides: TGCAGTGCTAGAGATTCGGCTAGCGGTGGATACGAGCAGTACTTC. Its protein product is CSARDSASGGYEQYF.

The V call is TRBV6-2 or TRBV6-3, the J call TRBJ2-1; 7 bases are shared with TRBD2. Germline CDR1 reads MNHEY; CDR2 reads SVGEGT. With 2 bases clipped from V and 4 bases from J, the junction kept 14 bases outside the gene matches. CDR3 length: 18 amino acids. The CDR3 sequence is CASSYDRASGNSYNEQFF. CDR3 nucleotide sequence: TGTGCCAGCAGTTACGACAGAGCTAGCGGAAACTCTTACAATGAGCAGTTCTTC.

The chain is built from TRBV10-1 and TRBJ2-7; 8 bases match TRBD2. V lost 6 bases to trimming and J lost 5 bases; unmatched junction nucleotides: 6. The length of the CDR3 is 13 residues. Germline CDR1 WNHNN, CDR2 SYGVQD (reference sequence). The CDR3 DNA reads TGCGCCAGCAGCGTTAGCGGGGCCGACGAGCAGTACTTC. As protein: CASSVSGADEQYF.

The rearrangement joins TRBV7-9 to TRBJ2-5; 9 bases align to TRBD1. Germline CDR1 is SEHNR and CDR2 is FQNEAQ (reference sequence). Unmatched junction bases numbered 6, after V lost 11 bases and J lost 2 bases. The CDR3 is 13 residues long. CDR3 nucleotides: TGTGCCGCCTCCGGGACAGGGCAAGAGACCCAGTACTTC. Protein sequence: CAASGTGQETQYF.

In its sample, this clonotype was seen a few times. This chain joins TRBV12-3 or TRBV12-4 and TRBJ2-5; no definite D call. Deletions cut 6 bases from V and 2 bases from J, with 4 bases between. The CDR3 runs 11 residues. The CDR3 loop is CASSIQETQYF. The CDR3 coding sequence is TGTGCCAGCAGCATTCAAGAGACCCAGTACTTC.

A few counts support this clonotype. The chain links TRBV10-1 to TRBJ2-1; D remains unclear. Trimming cost V 8 bases and J 6 bases, with 14 bases left between them. CDR1 and CDR2 from the germline V gene are WNHNN and SYGVQD (reference sequence). CDR3 length: 13 amino acids. This chain's CDR3 is CASSFQAGNEQFF. The CDR3 DNA is TGCGCCAGCTCATTCCAGGCCGGCAATGAGCAGTTCTTC.